Described below is a single T cell receptor beta chain sequence and its context. Germline V gene sequence: CDR1 ENHRY, CDR2 SYGVKD. The CDR3 runs 13 residues. V dropped 6 bases and J dropped 4 bases, with 13 bases sitting between them. TCR cDNA molecules each carried a unique molecular identifier. TCRdb processed the 5' RACE reads anew with MiXCR; each CDR3 protein has one entry. The sample has around 41,000 distinct CDR3 sequences, 20% to 25% seen once. This sample was taken from a study of spatial heterogeneity in lung cancer. Whole-study context: As counted in raw reads, each unique TCR and UMI combination appeared more than ten times on average.

The time point denotes: blood at routine non-recurrence follow-up after resection. Tumor, nontumor lung or frozen PBMC supplied whole RNA that was sequenced unsorted. Here the sequenced sample was PBMCs, taken at follow-up. This clonotype was obtained from a female donor with early-stage non-small cell lung cancer. The V and J genes are TRBV10-3 and TRBJ2-7, with a weak D call TRBD2 (5 bases). The CDR3 nucleotides read TGTGCCATCAGCGAGGGAACCCCGTACGAGCAGTACTTC. Translating it yields CAISEGTPYEQYF.